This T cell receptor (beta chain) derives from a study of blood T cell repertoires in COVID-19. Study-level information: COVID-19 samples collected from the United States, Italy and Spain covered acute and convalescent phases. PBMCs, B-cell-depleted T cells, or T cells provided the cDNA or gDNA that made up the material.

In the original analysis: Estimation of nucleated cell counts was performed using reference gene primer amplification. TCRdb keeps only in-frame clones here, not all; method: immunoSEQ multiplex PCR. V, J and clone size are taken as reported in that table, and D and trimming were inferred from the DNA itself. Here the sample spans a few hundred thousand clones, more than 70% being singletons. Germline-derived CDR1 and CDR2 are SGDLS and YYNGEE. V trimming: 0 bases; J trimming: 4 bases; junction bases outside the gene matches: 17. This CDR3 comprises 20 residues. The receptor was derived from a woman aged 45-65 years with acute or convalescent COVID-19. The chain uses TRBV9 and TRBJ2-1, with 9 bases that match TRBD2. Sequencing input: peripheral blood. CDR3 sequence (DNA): TGTGCCAGCAGCGTAGCTACGTCTAGCGGGACTCTGGGGGGGTACAATGAGCAGTTCTTC. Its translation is CASSVATSSGTLGGYNEQFF.